The clone carrying this T cell receptor (beta chain) came up many times. As part of library construction, unique molecular identifiers were attached to individual cDNA molecules. MiXCR was run by TCRdb on the 5' RACE reads, yielding one entry per CDR3 protein. This sample has about 40,000 distinct CDR3 sequences, with roughly 5% found just once. The data belong to a study of early T cells in non-severe SARS-CoV-2 infection. Study background: Sequencing was performed on bulk RNA from unsorted whole blood, leaving chains unpaired.

Per the germline V gene, CDR1 is MNHEY and CDR2 is SVGAGI. V was clipped by 0 bases and J by 3 bases, with 15 bases between them. This CDR3 has 16 residues. This sequence originates from an adult who was a healthcare worker with PCR-confirmed SARS-CoV-2 infection or an uninfected control (not recorded which). The material sequenced was whole blood. The rearrangement joins TRBV6-5 to TRBJ2-7; D is unresolved. CDR3: CASSYSRPALGYEQYF. CDR3 DNA: TGTGCCAGCAGTTACTCGAGGCCCGCTCTCGGCTACGAGCAGTACTTC.